This T cell receptor beta chain came from a study of early T cells in non-severe SARS-CoV-2 infection. Unique molecular identifier tags were affixed to discrete cDNA molecules. TCRdb analysed the 5' RACE reads with MiXCR anew, one entry per CDR3 protein. In the table there are 30,000 or so distinct CDR3 sequences, under 4% of which are singletons. The V end lost 6 bases, the J end lost 0 bases, and 13 bases lay between the germline ends. Germline V gene sequence: CDR1 SGHRS, CDR2 YFSETQ. The CDR3 is 14 amino acids. This clonotype was observed many times. The genes are TRBV5-1 and TRBJ2-7, with D perhaps given as TRBD1 or TRBD2 (5 bases each). The material sequenced was whole blood. The clonotype originates from an adult who was a healthcare worker with PCR-confirmed SARS-CoV-2 infection or an uninfected control (not recorded which). The CDR3 protein is CASMGTASSYEQYF. The CDR3 region has the DNA TGCGCCAGCATGGGGACCGCGAGCTCCTACGAGCAGTACTTC.